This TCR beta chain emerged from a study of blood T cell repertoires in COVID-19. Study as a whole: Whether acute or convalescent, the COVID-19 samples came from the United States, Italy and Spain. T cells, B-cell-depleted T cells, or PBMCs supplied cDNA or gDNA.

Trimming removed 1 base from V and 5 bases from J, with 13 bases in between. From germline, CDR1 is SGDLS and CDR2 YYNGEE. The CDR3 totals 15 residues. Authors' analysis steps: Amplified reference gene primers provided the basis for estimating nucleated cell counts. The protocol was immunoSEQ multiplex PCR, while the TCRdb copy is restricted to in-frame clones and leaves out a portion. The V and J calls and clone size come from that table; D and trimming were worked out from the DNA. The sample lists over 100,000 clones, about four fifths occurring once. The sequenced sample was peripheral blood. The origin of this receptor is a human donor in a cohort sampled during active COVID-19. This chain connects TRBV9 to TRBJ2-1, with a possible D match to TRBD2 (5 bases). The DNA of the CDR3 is TGTGCCAGCAGCGTACTAAGTAGCGTAAACAATGAGCAGTTCTTC. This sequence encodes CASSVLSSVNNEQFF.